The 5 T cell receptor beta chains listed next were all sequenced from one sample in a study of PD-L1 blockade in urothelial cancer. Method: immunoSEQ multiplex PCR; TCRdb's copy keeps in-frame clones and lacks some. The sample carries 50,000 to 60,000 clones, around 84% recorded once. The sample here was PBMCs, taken around atezolizumab (anti-PD-L1) treatment. These receptors were obtained from a man aged 50 or older with urothelial cancer.

This chain joins TRBV10-3 and TRBJ2-7; D unresolved. From germline, CDR1 is ENHRY and CDR2 SYGVKD. V dropped 10 bases and J dropped 6 bases, with 22 bases sitting between them. The CDR3 consists of 14 residues. This CDR3 is CATGGGGSFFEQYF. The CDR3 coding sequence is TGTGCCACCGGCGGTGGCGGAAGTTTTTTCGAGCAGTACTTC.

This sequence joins TRBV4-1 and TRBJ2-1; 9 nucleotides line up with TRBD2. CDR3 length: 16 amino acids. Germline loops: CDR1 MGHRA, CDR2 YSYEKL. V was clipped by 4 bases and J by 9 bases; unmatched bases: 13. CDR3 in DNA: TGCGCCAGCAGCCCGGGATGGCTAGCGGGACAGAGTGAGCAGTTCTTC. Translating gives CASSPGWLAGQSEQFF.

This clone was seen only once. The CDR3 nucleotides are TGTGCCAGCAGCTTAGATGCAGGGGAATTCTATGGCTACACCTTC. As protein: CASSLDAGEFYGYTF. The rearrangement links TRBV7-9 to TRBJ1-2; possibly TRBD1 for D (6 bases). The germline V gene encodes CDR1 SEHNR and CDR2 FQNEAQ (reference sequence). The CDR3 is 15 residues long. Deletions cut 1 base from V and 4 bases from J, with 13 bases between.

This chain links TRBV10-3 with TRBJ2-7; 10 positions agree with TRBD1. The V segment lost 6 bases and the J segment 7 bases; nucleotides outside the gene matches: 12. Germline V CDR1 and CDR2: ENHRY, SYGVKD. CDR3 length equals 15 residues. The DNA of the CDR3 is TGTGCCATCAGCACCGGGACAGGGGATTTTCAAGAGCAGTACTTC. It specifies CAISTGTGDFQEQYF.

With regard to this clone: A junction end diverges from the germline sequence, so it may reflect a read error. This CDR3 is also generated by other DNA sequences in the sample. The chain combines TRBV2 with TRBJ2-1; D possibly corresponds to TRBD2 (6 bases). Germline CDR1 is SNHLY and CDR2 is FYNNEI. CDR3 length: 16 residues. The CDR3 is CASSGVRGGFLHEQFF. The CDR3 nucleotides are TGCGCCAGCAGTGGGGTTAGGGGAGGTTTCTTACATGAGCAGTTCTTC.